This T cell receptor (beta chain) is drawn from a study of graft-versus-host responses after intestinal transplantation. Regarding the study as a whole: Subjects displaying graft-donor T cell macrochimerism possessed elevated graft-versus-host to host-versus-graft clonal ratios inside allografts.

Trimming removed 1 base at V and 1 base at J, with 7 bases between. The CDR3 totals 14 residues. Per the germline V gene, CDR1 is MNHNS and CDR2 is SASEGT. This clone has only a few counts. The antigen is unknown. The assay was immunoSEQ multiplex PCR, and TCRdb's table has in-frame clones only and misses some. The table has 84,000 or so clones, roughly 80% seen once. Material: unstimulated CD4+ T cells sorted from spleen or lymph node cells, obtained before intestinal transplant. The J gene is TRBJ1-2, the V gene TRBV6-1, with D possibly TRBD1 on 6 matching bases. The TCR comes from a human donor who received an intestinal transplant. The CDR3 sequence is CASSEGDNNYGYTF. CDR3 DNA sequence: TGTGCCAGCAGTGAAGGGGACAATAACTATGGCTACACCTTC.